Following are 26 T cell receptor beta chains from one sample sequenced in a study of blood T cell repertoires in COVID-19. Using immunoSEQ multiplex PCR, the repertoire was profiled, and TCRdb retains in-frame clones only, with some absent. The table shows over 150,000 clones, with about 88% occurring only once. The sample taken for sequencing was peripheral blood. These receptors were taken from a man aged 45-65 years with COVID-19, enrolled during active disease.

The rearrangement joins TRBV30 to TRBJ2-3; TRBD2 matches at 12 bases. The CDR3 has 16 amino acids. J was trimmed by 5 bases and V by 0 bases; bases with no gene match: 6. Germline CDR1 GTSNPN, CDR2 SVGIG (reference sequence). CDR3 sequence reads: CAWSVPTSGSGDTQYF. The DNA for the CDR3 is TGTGCCTGGAGTGTACCGACTAGCGGGAGCGGAGATACGCAGTATTTT.

The CDR3 DNA reads as TGCGCCAGCAAACACGGACTCTTGAGCTCCTACAATGAGCAGTTCTTC. It translates to CASKHGLLSSYNEQFF. The rearrangement joins TRBV5-1 to TRBJ2-1, with a tentative D call TRBD2 (5 bases). The germline V and J ends were trimmed by 6 bases and 0 bases, with 16 bases remaining between them. Germline-derived CDR1 and CDR2 are SGHRS and YFSETQ. This CDR3 comprises 16 residues.

The gene calls are TRBV5-1 and TRBJ1-6; 9 bases are a match to TRBD1. CDR1 is SGHRS and CDR2 is YFSETQ in the germline V gene. With 3 bases clipped from V and 2 bases from J, the junction kept 3 bases outside the gene matches. The CDR3 totals 16 residues. CDR3 region: CASSSGTGTYNSPLHF. The DNA for the CDR3 is TGCGCCAGCAGCTCCGGGACAGGGACCTATAATTCACCCCTCCACTTT.

The chain carries TRBV28 and TRBJ1-4; no clear D gene. CDR1 MDHEN and CDR2 SYDVKM come from the germline V gene. Trimming shortened V by 10 bases and J by 8 bases, and 20 bases separated the two germline ends. This CDR3 has 14 residues. The CDR3 DNA is TGTGCCACCCGGGGAGAGGGAGGCGAAGAAAAACTGTTTTTT. Protein sequence: CATRGEGGEEKLFF.

The chain joins TRBV5-1 to TRBJ2-1; 9 bases are a match to TRBD1. J gave up 7 bases and V 4 bases, and 12 bases lay outside the gene matches. This CDR3 comprises 16 residues. Germline V gives CDR1 SGHRS, CDR2 YFSETQ. CDR3 amino acids: CASSLTPGQGMNEQFF. For the CDR3, the DNA is TGCGCCAGCAGCCTGACCCCGGGACAGGGTATGAATGAGCAGTTCTTC.

The rearrangement uses TRBV15 and TRBJ2-1; D is undetermined. Trimming took off 0 bases at V and 3 bases at J, with 3 bases between the two ends. Germline V CDR1 and CDR2: LNHNV, YYDKDF (reference sequence). The CDR3 consists of 13 residues. CDR3 residues: CATSRDHYNEQFF. For the CDR3, the DNA is TGTGCCACCAGCAGAGATCACTACAATGAGCAGTTCTTC.

This chain uses TRBV5-8 with TRBJ2-2; tentatively, D is TRBD1 (5 bases). Germline V lookup: CDR1 SGHTS, CDR2 YDEGEE. Trimming shortened V by 5 bases and J by 2 bases, and 19 bases separated the two germline ends. The CDR3 is made up of 17 amino acids. The DNA for the CDR3 is TGTGCCAGCAGTCCAACTCTAGGGGCAATTAACACCGGGGAGCTGTTTTTT. Amino acid sequence: CASSPTLGAINTGELFF.

The V call is TRBV18, the J call TRBJ2-3; D is ambiguous. Trimming removed 4 bases from V and 3 bases from J, with 14 bases in between. The CDR3 is made up of 15 amino acids. CDR1 is KGHSH, CDR2 LQKENI, per germline. CDR3 sequence: CASSLLRQETDTQYF. CDR3 nucleotide sequence: TGTGCCAGCTCACTTTTACGCCAGGAAACAGATACGCAGTATTTT.

The V call is TRBV3-1 (or the pseudogene TRBV3-2), the J call TRBJ2-5; weak D call: TRBD1 (6 bases). This CDR3 region has 15 residues. Germline CDR1 reads LGHDT; CDR2 reads YNNKEL (reference sequence). The germline V and J ends were trimmed by 0 bases and 3 bases, with 11 bases remaining between them. The CDR3 DNA reads as TGTGCCAGCAGCCAAGATAGGGCAGGGGAAGAGACCCAGTACTTC. This codes for CASSQDRAGEETQYF.

The chain is built from TRBV7-6 and TRBJ2-1; TRBD2 might be the D (5 bases). Germline loops: CDR1 SGHVS, CDR2 FNYEAQ. The CDR3 runs 15 residues. Trimming removed 3 bases from V and 9 bases from J, with 18 bases in between. CDR3 in DNA: TGTGCCAGCAGCTTTATTACCGAGGGTCGGGGTGAGCAGTTCTTC. Amino acids: CASSFITEGRGEQFF. Drawing the rest from reference TRBV7-6 and TRBJ2-1, the complete variable domain is GAGVSQSPRYKVTKRGQDVALRCDPISGHVSLYWYRQALGQGPEFLTYFNYEAQQDKSGLPNDRFSAERPEGSISTLTIQRTEQRDSAMYRCASSFITEGRGEQFFGPGTRLTVL.

A single count supports this clone. The chain links TRBV29-1 to TRBJ1-2; 7 nucleotides line up with TRBD1. V shed 6 bases and J 5 bases; nucleotides not matched to a gene: 6. Germline CDR1 and CDR2: SQVTM and ANQGSEA. CDR3 size: 12 residues. CDR3 in amino acids: CSVQDRVYGYTF. In nucleotides, the CDR3 is TGCAGCGTCCAAGACAGGGTTTATGGCTACACCTTC.

Regarding this clone: At one boundary the junction diverges from the germline segment, which might be a read error. V and J are TRBV10-3 and TRBJ1-1, with D unresolved. CDR1 and CDR2 from the germline V gene are ENHRY and SYGVKD. The CDR3 is 15 amino acids. CDR3 region: CVISESHGSNAEAFF. CDR3 DNA: TGTGTCATCAGTGAGTCGCATGGGAGTAACGCTGAAGCTTTCTTT.

The chain employs TRBV10-3 and TRBJ2-6; TRBD1 agrees at 9 bases. The CDR3 is made up of 18 amino acids. V lost 6 bases to trimming and J lost 0 bases; unmatched junction nucleotides: 9. Germline assignment: CDR1 ENHRY and CDR2 SYGVKD. The CDR3 nucleotides are TGTGCCATCAGCCCCGGGACAGGGATCAGCTCTGGGGCCAACGTCCTGACTTTC. Translating gives CAISPGTGISSGANVLTF.

J is TRBJ2-1 and V is TRBV29-1; TRBD1 aligns across 12 bases. This CDR3 comprises 16 residues. Germline trimming cut 6 bases from V and 0 bases from J; bases unmatched to any gene: 6. CDR1 and CDR2 (germline): SQVTM, ANQGSEA. The CDR3: CSVPGQGALSYNEQFF. The CDR3 nucleotides are TGCAGCGTACCGGGACAGGGGGCCCTCTCCTACAATGAGCAGTTCTTC.

The chain uses TRBV19 and TRBJ2-5, with 9 positions matching TRBD1. The length of the CDR3 is 13 residues. V trimming: 8 bases; J trimming: 5 bases; junction bases outside the gene matches: 6. The germline V gene encodes CDR1 LNHDA and CDR2 SQIVND (reference sequence). CDR3 region: CASSGQGRETQYF. The CDR3 DNA reads TGTGCCAGTTCCGGACAGGGGAGGGAGACCCAGTACTTC.

This rearrangement joins TRBV27 to TRBJ2-7; TRBD1 agrees at 11 bases. Germline V gives CDR1 MNHEY, CDR2 SMNVEV (reference sequence). The CDR3 covers 15 residues. Germline trimming cut 7 bases from V and 3 bases from J; bases unmatched to any gene: 8. The CDR3 reads CASIQGTGGDYEQYF. The CDR3 region has the DNA TGTGCCAGCATACAAGGGACAGGGGGGGACTACGAGCAGTACTTC.

Here the CDR3 DNA reads TGTGCCTGGAGTGTAGGAGGGGACTCGATATCTTTCTCCTACAATGAGCAGTTCTTC. This sequence encodes CAWSVGGDSISFSYNEQFF. V gene TRBV30 combines with J gene TRBJ2-1; D is possibly TRBD2 (6 bases). Germline V gene lookup returns CDR1 GTSNPN and CDR2 SVGIG (reference sequence). The V end lost 0 bases, the J end lost 0 bases, and 21 bases lay between the germline ends. This CDR3 has 19 amino acids. Variable domain in full (rest from reference TRBV30 and TRBJ2-1): SQTIHQWPATLVQPVGSPLSLECTVEGTSNPNLYWYRQAAGRGLQLLFYSVGIGQISSEVPQNLSASRPQDRQFILSSKKLLLSDSGFYLCAWSVGGDSISFSYNEQFFGPGTRLTVL.

The V call is TRBV6-2 or TRBV6-3, the J call TRBJ2-2, with TRBD2 matching 10 bases. J was trimmed by 4 bases and V by 5 bases; bases with no gene match: 13. This CDR3 has 18 amino acids. Germline-derived CDR1 and CDR2 are MNHEY and SVGEGT. CDR3 nucleotides: TGTGCCAGCAGTCCGGGCCGAGGGGGACTAGCGATCACCGGGGAGCTGTTTTTT. Residues: CASSPGRGGLAITGELFF.

V gene TRBV2 combines with J gene TRBJ2-6; tentatively, D is TRBD2 (5 bases). Germline V CDR1 and CDR2: SNHLY, FYNNEI. CDR3 size: 19 residues. V lost 2 bases to trimming and J lost 0 bases, with 17 bases between them. The DNA of the CDR3 is TGTGCCAGCAGTGAATGGTCGGCTAGCCGGTACTCTGGGGCCAACGTCCTGACTTTC. Protein: CASSEWSASRYSGANVLTF. Together with reference TRBV2 and TRBJ2-6, the CDR3 gives the full variable domain: EPEVTQTPSHQVTQMGQEVILRCVPISNHLYFYWYRQILGQKVEFLVSFYNNEISEKSEIFDDQFSVERPDGSNFTLKIRSTKLEDSAMYFCASSEWSASRYSGANVLTFGAGSRLTVL.

The chain combines TRBV27 with TRBJ2-7; 8 bases fit TRBD1. This CDR3 region has 16 residues. Trimming cost V 5 bases and J 3 bases; bases outside gene matches: 12. Germline V gene sequence: CDR1 MNHEY, CDR2 SMNVEV (reference sequence). The CDR3 reads CASSPNHPGQDYEQYF. CDR3 bases: TGTGCCAGCAGTCCAAATCACCCGGGACAGGACTACGAGCAGTACTTC.

This chain uses TRBV3-1 (or the pseudogene TRBV3-2) with TRBJ2-1; D is uncertain. Trimming took off 5 bases at V and 4 bases at J, with 15 bases between the two ends. CDR1 is LGHDT and CDR2 is YNNKEL in the germline V gene (reference sequence). CDR3 size: 15 residues. CDR3 amino acids: CASSYPSSAYNEQFF. The CDR3 nucleotides are TGTGCCAGCAGCTACCCCTCTAGTGCGTACAATGAGCAGTTCTTC.

This clone was seen a few times. The chain uses TRBV7-8 and TRBJ1-3; 12 bases match TRBD1. V lost 0 bases, J lost 1 base, and 1 base stayed unmatched. The CDR3 spans 17 residues. Per the germline V gene, CDR1 is SGHVS and CDR2 is FQNEAQ. The CDR3: CASSLAGQGASGNTIYF. The CDR3, as DNA: TGTGCCAGCAGCTTAGCGGGACAGGGGGCTTCTGGAAACACCATATATTTT.

This chain joins TRBV5-1 and TRBJ2-7; 10 bases are shared with TRBD1. Germline CDR1 is SGHRS and CDR2 is YFSETQ. The CDR3 totals 14 residues. V dropped 4 bases and J dropped 6; count of bases not matched to a gene: 7. In DNA, the CDR3 is TGCGCCAGCAGCGATGGACAGGGGGTGAGCGAGCAGTACTTC. Protein product: CASSDGQGVSEQYF.

This clone has a count of ten or more. The chain joins TRBV6-4 to TRBJ2-2; 7 bases fit TRBD1. The germline V gene encodes CDR1 MRHNA and CDR2 SNTAGT. This CDR3 is 16 amino acids long. The J segment lost 1 base and the V segment lost 5 bases, leaving 7 bases of the junction unmatched. This CDR3 reads CASSPSDRVNTGELFF. CDR3 coding DNA: TGTGCCAGCAGTCCTAGTGACAGGGTGAACACCGGGGAGCTGTTTTTT.

The chain links TRBV7-6 to TRBJ2-3, with TRBD2 matching 14 bases. Trimming cost V 5 bases and J 1 base; bases outside gene matches: 5. Germline assignment: CDR1 SGHVS and CDR2 FNYEAQ. The CDR3 spans 17 residues. The CDR3 sequence is CASSPGTSGSGTDTQYF. The CDR3, as DNA: TGTGCCAGCAGCCCAGGGACTAGCGGGAGCGGCACAGATACGCAGTATTTT.

This chain connects TRBV14 to TRBJ1-1, with 8 bases aligning to TRBD1. Per germline, CDR1 SGHDN and CDR2 FVKESK. The ends lost 4 bases at V and 0 bases at J; junction bases unmatched: 1. The CDR3 runs 14 residues. CDR3 in DNA: TGTGCCAGCAGCCGCAGGGGGCTGAACACTGAAGCTTTCTTT. Protein: CASSRRGLNTEAFF.